This TCR beta chain was captured in a study of cytomegalovirus exposure and HLA in healthy donors. V trimming: 3 bases; J trimming: 8 bases; junction bases outside the gene matches: 9. CDR1 and CDR2 (germline): LNHDA, SQIVND (reference sequence). There are 14 residues in the CDR3. Vbeta (60) and Jbeta (13) primers were used in the PCR. TCRdb's copy holds only in-frame clones and misses some; the assay was immunoSEQ multiplex PCR. The sample lists 150,000 or so clones, 60% to 80% occurring once. Sample: PBMCs. The sequence was obtained from a woman in her forties or fifties in good health and CMV-seropositive. The V and J genes are TRBV19 and TRBJ1-2; 7 bases match TRBD1. The CDR3 DNA follows: TGTGCCAGTAGTATGGGACAGATTCTATGGGGCTACACCTTC. It translates to CASSMGQILWGYTF.